The present TCR beta chain was sequenced within a study of blood T cell repertoires in COVID-19. Study as a whole: Samples taken during acute and convalescent COVID-19 were collected in the United States, Italy and Spain.

As originally analysed: Scientists estimated how many nucleated cells there were by amplifying reference gene primers. Some clones are missing from TCRdb's copy, which holds only in-frame ones; the method was immunoSEQ multiplex PCR. V, J and clone size are those of that table, while D and trimming were read from the DNA. The repertoire holds around 140,000 clones, about 80% seen once, with about 15% in the top ten. Per germline, CDR1 MRHNA and CDR2 SNTAGT. J lost 6 bases, V lost 0 bases, and 5 bases had no gene match. The CDR3 loop spans 16 amino acids. The genes are TRBV6-4 and TRBJ2-1, with 10 bases identical to TRBD2. The sequence came from a man between 50 and 59 years old with acute or convalescent COVID-19. Sequenced input: peripheral blood. CDR3 loop: CASSDSALAGANEQFF. The DNA for the CDR3 is TGTGCCAGCAGTGACTCGGCGCTAGCGGGGGCCAATGAGCAGTTCTTC.